The clone carrying this T cell receptor (beta chain) was picked up a small number of times. These data originate in a study of blood T cell repertoires in COVID-19. Germline values: CDR1 SEHNR, CDR2 FQNEAQ (reference sequence). The length of the CDR3 is 15 residues. Data came from immunoSEQ multiplex PCR; TCRdb stores just in-frame clones and leaves some out. The sample comprises over 250,000 clones, over 70% of which are singletons, and around 3.2% rests with the top ten. The chain uses TRBV7-9 and TRBJ1-2; maybe TRBD1 (5 bases). Sequencing input: peripheral blood. This receptor was taken from a woman aged 80 or older with acute or convalescent COVID-19. CDR3 sequence (DNA): TGTGCATCAGGGACTGCGGCTCAAGCCTTCTATGGCTACACCTTC. It is translated as CASGTAAQAFYGYTF. Using reference TRBV7-9 and TRBJ1-2 for the parts outside the CDR3, the full variable domain is DTGVSQNPRHKITKRGQNVTFRCDPISEHNRLYWYRQTLGQGPEFLTYFQNEAQLEKSRLLSDRFSAERPKGSFSTLEIQRTEQGDSAMYLCASGTAAQAFYGYTFGSGTRLTVV.